The present entry profiles one T cell receptor beta chain with its context. Its antigen remains unidentified. The data belong to a study of T cell repertoires and HLA-DP antigens. TCRdb's copy holds only in-frame clones and misses some; the assay was immunoSEQ multiplex PCR. The table lists around 100,000 clones, nearly 95% of them singletons. This CDR3 region has 13 residues. V was clipped by 1 base and J by 6 bases, with 6 bases between them. Germline-derived CDR1 and CDR2 are LGHNA and YSLEER. Sequences were obtained from CD4+ T cells from PBMCs. The chain uses TRBV4-3 and TRBJ2-2; maybe TRBD1 (6 bases). This clonotype originated in a woman aged 18 to 35 in good health and CMV-seronegative. This chain's CDR3 is CASSQAGAGELFF. The CDR3 DNA reads as TGCGCCAGCAGCCAAGCAGGGGCCGGGGAGCTGTTTTTT.